The T cell receptor (beta chain) described here comes from a study of CD8 T cells in Susac syndrome. CDR1 is SNHLY and CDR2 is FYNNEI in the germline V gene. Trimming left V 7 bases short and J 6 bases short, with 13 bases between. CDR3 length equals 13 residues. The authors carried out high-throughput sequencing of TCR beta. They applied it to CD8+ and CD4+ T cells obtained from blood. TEMRA cells were FACS-enriched, and CD8+ and CD4+ T cells were isolated negatively. RNA, at roughly 0.45 to 1 ug, was reverse transcribed with random hexamers. Each CDR3 protein is one row after TCRdb ran MiXCR on the immunoSEQ multiplex PCR reads. Of 56,000 or so distinct CDR3 sequences listed, 95% are singletons.

This clonotype was obtained from a human donor with Susac syndrome. The sequencing sample was made of CD8+ T cells from PBMCs. V usage is TRBV2 and J usage is TRBJ2-1; possibly TRBD2 for D (5 bases). The CDR3 DNA follows: TGTGCCAGCAACGGGGTCCCCGGCAATGAGCAGTTCTTC. Its protein is CASNGVPGNEQFF.